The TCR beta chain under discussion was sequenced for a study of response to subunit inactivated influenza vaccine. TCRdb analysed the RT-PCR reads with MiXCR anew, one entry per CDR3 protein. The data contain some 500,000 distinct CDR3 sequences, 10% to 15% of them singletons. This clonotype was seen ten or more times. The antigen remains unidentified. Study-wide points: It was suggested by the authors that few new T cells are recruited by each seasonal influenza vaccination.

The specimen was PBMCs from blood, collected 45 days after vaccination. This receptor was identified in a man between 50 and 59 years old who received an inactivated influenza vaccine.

This chain's CDR3 is CASSSWTGYYEQYF. The DNA for the CDR3 is TGTGCCAGCAGTTCATGGACAGGGTACTACGAGCAGTACTTC. The gene calls are TRBV6-2 or TRBV6-3 and TRBJ2-7; 8 bases agree with TRBD1. The trim removed 4 bases at V and 3 bases at J, leaving 5 bases unmatched. CDR3 length equals 14 residues. CDR1 and CDR2 from the germline V gene are MNHEY and SVGEGT.